The 14 T cell receptor beta chains in this list originate from one sample, sequenced in a study of PD-1 blockade in classical Hodgkin lymphoma. Following autologous stem cell transplantation, relapse occurred in every patient, and exposure to brentuximab vedotin varied. TCRdb's copy holds only in-frame clones and misses some; the assay was immunoSEQ multiplex PCR. Among under 95,000 clones listed, roughly 91% were seen once. The sample here was peripheral blood mononuclear cells (PBMCs), taken at baseline. The receptors were gathered from a human donor with classical Hodgkin lymphoma.

The gene calls are TRBV18 and TRBJ2-7, with 7 bases lining up with TRBD1. In germline, CDR1 is KGHSH, CDR2 LQKENI. Trimming at V came to 1 base and at J to 3 bases, leaving 18 bases not matched to a gene. CDR3 length: 19 amino acids. CDR3 DNA: TGTGCCAGCTCACCACTTCTCCGTGACAGGGAAGAAATTAACTACGAGCAGTACTTC. It codes for CASSPLLRDREEINYEQYF.

The V gene is TRBV4-3, the J gene TRBJ1-1, with D perhaps matching TRBD1 (5 bases). Trimming removed 4 bases from V and 1 base from J, with 13 bases in between. CDR3 length equals 15 residues. The germline CDR1 and CDR2 sequences are LGHNA and YSLEER. The CDR3 sequence is CASSPTVTRNTEAFF. CDR3 sequence (DNA): TGCGCCAGCAGCCCGACAGTAACAAGGAACACTGAAGCTTTCTTT.

V usage is TRBV10-3 and J usage is TRBJ2-1; 12 bases fit TRBD2. Per the germline V gene, CDR1 is ENHRY and CDR2 is SYGVKD. The V segment lost 3 bases and the J segment 7 bases; nucleotides outside the gene matches: 4. This CDR3 region has 15 residues. For the CDR3, the DNA is TGTGCCATCAGTGAAGCGACTAGCGGGAGTAATGAGCAGTTCTTC. It yields the protein CAISEATSGSNEQFF.

The chain joins TRBV9 to TRBJ1-1; D is perhaps TRBD1 (5 bases). The CDR3 consists of 16 residues. V lost 0 bases and J 1 base, leaving 13 bases between the germline ends. The germline V gene encodes CDR1 SGDLS and CDR2 YYNGEE. Here the CDR3 DNA reads TGTGCCAGCAGCGTAGACGGGGGTATGTGGAACACTGAAGCTTTCTTT. As protein: CASSVDGGMWNTEAFF. Full variable domain (outside the CDR3, taken from reference TRBV9 and TRBJ1-1): DSGVTQTPKHLITATGQRVTLRCSPRSGDLSVYWYQQSLDQGLQFLIQYYNGEERAKGNILERFSAQQFPDLHSELNLSSLELGDSALYFCASSVDGGMWNTEAFFGQGTRLTVV.

A single count supports this clone. The chain employs TRBV25-1 and TRBJ1-3; 7 nucleotides match TRBD1. J lost 0 bases, V lost 11 bases, and 7 bases had no gene match. This CDR3 has 14 residues. Germline lookup yields CDR1 MGHDK and CDR2 SYGVNS. The CDR3 DNA reads TGTGCCCCCCCCAGGGGGAGCTCTGGAAACACCATATATTTT. Translating gives CAPPRGSSGNTIYF.

The rearrangement joins TRBV29-1 to TRBJ1-1; no firm D call. The CDR3 contains 15 residues. V was cut by 0 bases and J by 1 base, with 12 bases left in between. Germline V CDR1 and CDR2: SQVTM, ANQGSEA. DNA of the CDR3: TGCAGCGTTGAAGAACTGGAGAGACAGAACACTGAAGCTTTCTTT. This sequence encodes CSVEELERQNTEAFF.

The CDR3 is CASSVGQSYNEKLFF. CDR3 DNA sequence: TGTGCCAGCAGCGTAGGTCAGTCCTATAATGAAAAACTGTTTTTT. The genes are TRBV9 and TRBJ1-4; D call uncertain. The CDR3 has 15 amino acids. V was trimmed by 0 bases and J by 4 bases, leaving 10 bases between them. Germline loops: CDR1 SGDLS, CDR2 YYNGEE.

The rearrangement links TRBV6-5 to TRBJ2-5; 8 positions match TRBD2. V was pared by 2 bases and J by 4 bases, with 6 bases of the junction left unmatched. This CDR3 region has 15 residues. Germline V CDR1 and CDR2: MNHEY, SVGAGI. This CDR3 is CASSYGGLGAETQYF. CDR3 coding DNA: TGTGCCAGCAGTTACGGGGGACTAGGGGCAGAGACCCAGTACTTC.

The chain employs TRBV15 and TRBJ2-3; tentatively, D is TRBD2 (5 bases). The CDR3 consists of 15 residues. CDR1 LNHNV and CDR2 YYDKDF come from the germline V gene (reference sequence). Trimming left V 0 bases short and J 1 base short, with 8 bases between. In DNA form, the CDR3 reads TGTGCCACCAGCAGAGATTTTAGCGGCACAGATACGCAGTATTTT. It is translated as CATSRDFSGTDTQYF. The full variable domain, its missing parts supplied by reference TRBV15 and TRBJ2-3, is DAMVIQNPRYQVTQFGKPVTLSCSQTLNHNVMYWYQQKSSQAPKLLFHYYDKDFNNEADTPDNFQSRRPNTSFCFLDIRSPGLGDTAMYLCATSRDFSGTDTQYFGPGTRLTVL.

A single count supports this clone. For the CDR3, the DNA is TGTGCCAGCAGCTCCCCTACTGGGGGGCAGGTAGAGACCCAGTACTTC. Translation gives CASSSPTGGQVETQYF. The chain links TRBV7-9 to TRBJ2-5; D tentatively fits TRBD1 or TRBD2 (6 bases each). Germline V CDR1 and CDR2: SEHNR, FQNEAQ (reference sequence). V lost 4 bases, J lost 4 bases, and 19 bases lay in between. The CDR3 is 16 residues long.

CDR3 in amino acids: CARSTRVYEQYF. CDR3 nucleotides: TGTGCCAGAAGCACAAGGGTGTACGAGCAGTACTTC. This chain links TRBV5-3 with TRBJ2-7; no firm D call. TRBV5-3 is noted as an ORF with a role that remains uncertain. Trimming pared 4 bases from V and 4 bases from J, leaving 9 bases between. The CDR3 has 12 residues.

V gene TRBV18 combines with J gene TRBJ2-1, with D unclear. Trimming cost V 2 bases and J 5 bases, with 19 bases left between them. The CDR3 is 17 amino acids. Germline lookup yields CDR1 KGHSH and CDR2 LQKENI. CDR3 in amino acids: CASSPGRRTLGNNEQFF. CDR3 nucleotides: TGTGCCAGCTCACCAGGGCGGAGAACCTTAGGAAACAATGAGCAGTTCTTC.

The rearrangement joins TRBV13 to TRBJ2-3; 7 nucleotides line up with TRBD1. Per germline, CDR1 PRHDT and CDR2 FYEKMQ (reference sequence). The J segment lost 3 bases and the V segment lost 0 bases, leaving 3 bases of the junction unmatched. This CDR3 has 15 amino acids. This CDR3 is CASSLGDRITDTQYF. The CDR3, as DNA: TGTGCCAGCAGCTTAGGGGACAGGATAACAGATACGCAGTATTTT.

This chain links TRBV28 with TRBJ1-2, with a possible D match to TRBD1 (5 bases). The CDR3 consists of 14 residues. V lost 6 bases and J lost 6, with 17 bases in between. The germline V gene has CDR1 MDHEN and CDR2 SYDVKM. The CDR3 bases are TGTGCCAGCAGGGGAACGGGGACGGCCAATGGCTACACCTTC. Its protein is CASRGTGTANGYTF.